This T cell receptor (beta chain) was recorded in a study of PD-1 blockade in classical Hodgkin lymphoma. Study results and limitations: With respect to the repertoire differences, their causes, possibly disease activity or prior therapy, remain undefined.

A note on this clone: The antigen remains undetermined.

The CDR3 extends over 16 amino acids. V gave up 0 bases and J gave up 5 bases, with 17 bases separating them. The V gene's germline CDR1 is SGDLS and CDR2 YYNGEE. Sequenced by immunoSEQ multiplex PCR; TCRdb stores in-frame clones only, minus some. The table includes approximately 14,000 clones, roughly nine tenths detected once. As to time point: newly diagnosed, previously untreated cHL patient sample. PBMCs, once thawed, yielded CD8+ T cells isolated by magnetic negative selection. PBMCs from patients with newly diagnosed, untreated classical Hodgkin lymphoma served as a comparison group for the relapsed/refractory trial patients.

This clonotype was obtained from a human donor with classical Hodgkin lymphoma. The V call is TRBV9, the J call TRBJ2-5; unclear D gene. Sequencing used CD8+ T cells from blood. CDR3 sequence: CASSVASTSKLETQYF. The CDR3 region has the DNA TGTGCCAGCAGCGTAGCTTCGACGAGTAAACTGGAGACCCAGTACTTC.